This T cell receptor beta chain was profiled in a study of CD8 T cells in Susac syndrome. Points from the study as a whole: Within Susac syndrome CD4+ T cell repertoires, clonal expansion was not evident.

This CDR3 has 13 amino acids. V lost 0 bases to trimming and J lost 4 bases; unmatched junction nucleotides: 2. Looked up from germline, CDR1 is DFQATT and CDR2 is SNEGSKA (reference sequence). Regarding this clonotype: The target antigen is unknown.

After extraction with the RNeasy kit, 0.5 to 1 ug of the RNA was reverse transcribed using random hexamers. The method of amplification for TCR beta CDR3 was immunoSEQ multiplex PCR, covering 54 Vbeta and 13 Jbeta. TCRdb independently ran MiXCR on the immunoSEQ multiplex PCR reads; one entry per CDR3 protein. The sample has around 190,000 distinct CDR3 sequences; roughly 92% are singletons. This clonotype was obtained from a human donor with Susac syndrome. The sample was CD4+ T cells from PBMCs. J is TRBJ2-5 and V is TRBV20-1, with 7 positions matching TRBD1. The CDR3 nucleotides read TGCAGTGCTAGAGAAGGGGGCCGAGAGACCCAGTACTTC. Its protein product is CSAREGGRETQYF.